Sequencing of this T cell receptor (beta chain) was carried out in a study of identical twins. V was pared by 9 bases and J by 3 bases, with 8 bases of the junction left unmatched. The CDR3 contains 14 residues. Looked up from germline, CDR1 is ENHRY and CDR2 is SYGVKD. Each CDR3 protein gets one entry after TCRdb re-called the 5' RACE reads with MiXCR. The sample consists of some 760,000 distinct CDR3 sequences, around a sixth of them appearing once. This clonotype was seen a handful of times. This sample was shared with a second study, whose subject was T cells expressing NK-cell markers. That investigation notes: Top CD8+ clonotypes included the dominant CD3+CD56+NKG2C+ clonotypes in six donors. The study left the HCMV specificity of expanded NKG2C+ T cell clones unresolved.

The chain recombines TRBV10-3 with TRBJ2-7; 10 positions match TRBD1. Sequencing was carried out using PBMCs. This TCR came from a woman under 30 in good health. This CDR3 reads CAISAGTGVYEQYF. The CDR3 DNA follows: TGTGCCATTTCGGCCGGGACAGGGGTCTACGAGCAGTACTTC.